This T cell receptor (beta chain) was found in a study of T cell repertoires in cytomegalovirus infection. Study background: Both a matching HLA type and CMV infection were indicated by public TCR beta signatures. Study observations and caveats: HLA-C-restricted CMV clonotypes gave the most frequent clonotype in two of eight donors.

This clonotype was recorded at least ten times. Its antigen remains unknown. TCRdb used MiXCR to reprocess the reads, holding one entry per CDR3 protein. This table has 560,000 or so distinct CDR3 sequences, 15% to 20% appearing once. CDR3 length: 16 amino acids. Looked up from germline, CDR1 is MGHRA and CDR2 is YSYEKL. Trimming took 0 bases from V and 5 from J, leaving 17 bases between them. This TCR was recovered from a human donor in good health (CMV status not recorded). Some clones in this sample may be carry-over from other donors' samples. The material sequenced was CD8+ T cells from PBMCs. J is TRBJ2-7 and V is TRBV4-1; either TRBD1 or TRBD2 may supply D (5 bases each). The CDR3 here is CASSQEGAGTRNEQYF. Here the CDR3 DNA reads TGCGCCAGCAGCCAAGAAGGGGCAGGGACGCGGAACGAGCAGTACTTC.